What follows are 27 T cell receptor beta chains derived from one specimen sequenced in a study of CXCR3-negative and CXCR3-positive naive CD8 T cells. cDNA libraries for TRB were generated by 5' RACE incorporating UMI labels. Using the 5' RACE reads, TCRdb records one entry per CDR3 protein without DNA. Its listing shows around 3,900 distinct CDR3 sequences. Sequenced sample: naive CXCR3- CD8+ T cells from blood. Sample subset: CD45RO-CCR7+CD27+CD95- naive CD8+ T cells lacking CXCR3 (TNR3-). The receptor set was obtained from a human donor in good health. Some clones in this sample may be carry-over from other donors' samples.

The CDR3 reads CASSYSIRGYTEAFF. The rearrangement uses TRBV6-5 and TRBJ1-1; TCRdb indicates TRBD1, and absent DNA this call remains unverified. Germline loops: CDR1 MNHEY, CDR2 SVGAGI. There are 15 residues in the CDR3.

This clonotype is medium-sized by frequency. The chain combines TRBV29-1 with TRBJ2-1; TCRdb returns TRBD2, unconfirmable since there is no DNA. The CDR3 contains 18 residues. Germline-derived CDR1 and CDR2 are SQVTM and ANQGSEA. CDR3 sequence: CSVEGTSGKLSSYNEQFF.

This clonotype registers medium-sized (0.01 to 0.1%) by frequency. The chain combines TRBV25-1 with TRBJ1-5; the TCRdb D gene call, TRBD1, has no DNA to confirm it. Looked up from germline, CDR1 is MGHDK and CDR2 is SYGVNS. The CDR3 has 15 residues. The CDR3 spells CASSEVGLGDQPQHF.

J is TRBJ2-3 and V is TRBV6-6; TCRdb gives TRBD1 as the D gene, but with no DNA this cannot be confirmed. The germline V gene encodes CDR1 MNHNY and CDR2 SVGAGI (reference sequence). CDR3 length: 18 residues. CDR3: CASSFINLGGGATDTQYF.

The V and J genes are TRBV21-1 and TRBJ1-4; checking the TCRdb D call of TRBD1 is not possible without DNA. TRBV21-1 is marked as a pseudogene. This CDR3 has 11 residues. CDR3: CASSPRPAGFF.

The chain joins TRBV6-2 or TRBV6-3 to TRBJ2-5; TCRdb gives TRBD2 as the D gene, but with no DNA this cannot be confirmed. The CDR3 spans 14 residues. Germline lookup yields CDR1 MNHEY and CDR2 SVGEGT. CDR3 sequence: CASRPTSGRETQYF.

J is TRBJ2-7 and V is TRBV29-1; TCRdb returns TRBD1, unconfirmable since there is no DNA. CDR3 length equals 11 residues. Germline V lookup: CDR1 SQVTM, CDR2 ANQGSEA. CDR3: CSVIGNYEQYF.

This clonotype shows up as medium-sized by frequency. The chain is built from TRBV4-3 and TRBJ1-2; lacking DNA, the TRBD1 call made by TCRdb goes unchecked. This CDR3 has 16 amino acids. The germline V gene encodes CDR1 LGHNA and CDR2 YSLEER. The CDR3: CASSQEWAGANYGYTF.

This rearrangement joins TRBV6-6 to TRBJ2-1; with no DNA, the TCRdb D assignment of TRBD1 cannot be verified. CDR1 and CDR2 (germline): MNHNY, SVGAGI (reference sequence). The CDR3 totals 15 residues. The CDR3 is CASTITPALDNEQFF.

This clonotype registers medium-sized by frequency. The rearrangement uses TRBV7-9 and TRBJ1-2. CDR1 and CDR2 (germline): SEHNR, FQNEAQ (reference sequence). CDR3 length equals 15 residues. CDR3 loop: CASSAVGAPNYGYTF. Filled out from reference TRBV7-9 and TRBJ1-2, the complete variable domain reads DTGVSQNPRHKITKRGQNVTFRCDPISEHNRLYWYRQTLGQGPEFLTYFQNEAQLEKSRLLSDRFSAERPKGSFSTLEIQRTEQGDSAMYLCASSAVGAPNYGYTFGSGTRLTVV.

This clonotype ranks as medium-sized (0.01 to 0.1%) in terms of frequency. The rearrangement links TRBV7-2 to TRBJ2-7; TCRdb reports TRBD2, a call that lacks DNA to check it against. The CDR3 is 15 residues long. In germline, CDR1 is SGHTA, CDR2 FQGNSA. CDR3 loop: CASSSRGVGIYEQYF.

Considering frequency, this clonotype is medium-sized (0.01 to 0.1%). The rearrangement joins TRBV29-1 to TRBJ2-6. Germline values: CDR1 SQVTM, CDR2 ANQGSEA. CDR3 length: 14 residues. The CDR3: CSVEDKPGANVLTF.

Its frequency marks this clonotype as medium-sized. The CDR3 is CSARGPGNTEAFF. The chain uses TRBV20-1 and TRBJ1-1; no DNA is available, so the TRBD1 call from TCRdb remains unchecked. The CDR3 covers 13 residues. The germline V gene encodes CDR1 DFQATT and CDR2 SNEGSKA (reference sequence).

Considering frequency, this clonotype is medium-sized (0.01 to 0.1%). This rearrangement joins TRBV7-9 to TRBJ2-1; the D gene TCRdb calls, TRBD2, cannot be checked with no DNA. The CDR3 consists of 16 residues. CDR1 and CDR2 (germline): SEHNR, FQNEAQ (reference sequence). The CDR3 loop reads CASSPLEGQAYNEQFF. The complete variable domain, with remaining parts taken from reference TRBV7-9 and TRBJ2-1, reads DTGVSQNPRHKITKRGQNVTFRCDPISEHNRLYWYRQTLGQGPEFLTYFQNEAQLEKSRLLSDRFSAERPKGSFSTLEIQRTEQGDSAMYLCASSPLEGQAYNEQFFGPGTRLTVL.

This chain connects TRBV6-2 or TRBV6-3 to TRBJ2-2. The CDR3 contains 12 residues. CDR1 and CDR2 from the germline V gene are MNHEY and SVGEGT. The CDR3 loop reads CASSYFTGELFF.

This clonotype is labeled medium-sized (0.01 to 0.1%) based on frequency. The chain carries TRBV29-1 and TRBJ1-1. CDR1 SQVTM and CDR2 ANQGSEA come from the germline V gene. This CDR3 contains 14 residues. The CDR3: CSVEDWSVNTEAFF. Together with reference TRBV29-1 and TRBJ1-1, the CDR3 gives the full variable domain: SAVISQKPSRDICQRGTSLTIQCQVDSQVTMMFWYRQQPGQSLTLIATANQGSEATYESGFVIDKFPISRPNLTFSTLTVSNMSPEDSSIYLCSVEDWSVNTEAFFGQGTRLTVV.

This clonotype is labeled medium-sized based on frequency. This chain connects TRBV20-1 to TRBJ1-1. Germline loops: CDR1 DFQATT, CDR2 SNEGSKA (reference sequence). The CDR3 has 13 amino acids. CDR3: CSARDGEYTEAFF.

Judged by frequency, this clonotype is medium-sized. The CDR3 sequence is CSVEDLGQIPPGGTDTQYF. V is TRBV29-1 and J is TRBJ2-3; the D call from TCRdb, TRBD1, cannot be confirmed without DNA. Germline V lookup: CDR1 SQVTM, CDR2 ANQGSEA. The CDR3 consists of 19 residues.

This clonotype is identified as medium-sized from frequency. This sequence joins TRBV29-1 and TRBJ2-3; TCRdb indicates TRBD1, and absent DNA this call remains unverified. The CDR3 runs to 18 residues. Germline values: CDR1 SQVTM, CDR2 ANQGSEA. The CDR3 is CSVEIIPRTGTGTDTQYF.

According to its frequency, this clonotype is medium-sized. The chain joins TRBV6-6 to TRBJ2-7; the D call of TRBD1 rests on TCRdb alone, since no DNA is present to check it. Looked up from germline, CDR1 is MNHNY and CDR2 is SVGAGI (reference sequence). CDR3 length: 15 residues. This chain's CDR3 is CASSPGTGVVYEQYF.

According to its frequency, this clonotype is medium-sized. J is TRBJ1-1 and V is TRBV9; the TRBD1 assignment by TCRdb is unverifiable without DNA. CDR1 is SGDLS and CDR2 is YYNGEE in the germline V gene. CDR3 length: 12 amino acids. The CDR3 loop is CASSGEGQGAFF.

This clonotype is called medium-sized based on its frequency. This chain links TRBV6-5 with TRBJ2-3; TCRdb proposes TRBD1, but this gene call is untestable without DNA. The CDR3 is made up of 17 amino acids. CDR1 is MNHEY and CDR2 is SVGAGI in the germline V gene. Here the CDR3 reads CASSPGQGALGTDTQYF.

The chain recombines TRBV3-1 with TRBJ1-3; TCRdb reports TRBD1, a call that lacks DNA to check it against. The CDR3 loop spans 16 amino acids. Germline V gene sequence: CDR1 LGHDT, CDR2 YNNKEL (reference sequence). CDR3 amino acids: CASSQDPGDSGNTIYF. Full variable domain (missing parts from reference TRBV3-1 and TRBJ1-3): DTAVSQTPKYLVTQMGNDKSIKCEQNLGHDTMYWYKQDSKKFLKIMFSYNNKELIINETVPNRFSPKSPDKAHLNLHINSLELGDSAVYFCASSQDPGDSGNTIYFGEGSWLTVV.

This clonotype registers medium-sized by frequency. This chain uses TRBV7-2 with TRBJ2-7; the TCRdb D gene call, TRBD1, has no DNA to confirm it. The V gene's germline CDR1 is SGHTA and CDR2 FQGNSA. The CDR3 covers 13 residues. CDR3 protein: CASSPGPTYEQYF.

This clonotype is identified as medium-sized (0.01 to 0.1%) from frequency. The chain employs TRBV27 and TRBJ1-6. CDR1 is MNHEY, CDR2 SMNVEV, per germline (reference sequence). The CDR3 runs 15 residues. The CDR3 here is CASSLSAGTNSPLHF.

J is TRBJ2-1 and V is TRBV6-2 or TRBV6-3. Germline CDR1 reads MNHEY; CDR2 reads SVGEGT. The CDR3 runs to 15 residues. The CDR3 spells CASSYSKSSYNEQFF.

This clonotype is called medium-sized based on its frequency. The V gene is TRBV19, the J gene TRBJ2-3. From germline, CDR1 is LNHDA and CDR2 SQIVND (reference sequence). The length of the CDR3 is 12 residues. The CDR3 reads CASRPDSDTQYF.